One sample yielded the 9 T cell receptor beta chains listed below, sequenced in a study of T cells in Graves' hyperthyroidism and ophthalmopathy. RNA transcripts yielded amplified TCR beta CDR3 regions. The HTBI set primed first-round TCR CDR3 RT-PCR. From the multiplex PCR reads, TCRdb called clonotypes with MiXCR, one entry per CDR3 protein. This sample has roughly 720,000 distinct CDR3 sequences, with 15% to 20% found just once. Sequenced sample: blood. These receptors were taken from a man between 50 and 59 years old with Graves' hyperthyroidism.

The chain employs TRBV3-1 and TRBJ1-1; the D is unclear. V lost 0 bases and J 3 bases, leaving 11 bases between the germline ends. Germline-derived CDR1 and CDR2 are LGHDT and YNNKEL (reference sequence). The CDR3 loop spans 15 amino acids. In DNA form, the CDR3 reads TGTGCCAGCAGCCAAGATCGGGCCGGATACACTGAAGCTTTCTTT. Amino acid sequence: CASSQDRAGYTEAFF.

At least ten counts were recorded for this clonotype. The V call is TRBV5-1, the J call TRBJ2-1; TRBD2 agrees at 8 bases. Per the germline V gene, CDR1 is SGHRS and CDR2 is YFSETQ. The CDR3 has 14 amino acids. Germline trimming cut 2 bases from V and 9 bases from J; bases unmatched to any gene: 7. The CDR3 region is CASSFLEREFEQFF. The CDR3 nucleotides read TGCGCCAGCAGCTTCCTAGAGCGGGAGTTTGAGCAGTTCTTC.

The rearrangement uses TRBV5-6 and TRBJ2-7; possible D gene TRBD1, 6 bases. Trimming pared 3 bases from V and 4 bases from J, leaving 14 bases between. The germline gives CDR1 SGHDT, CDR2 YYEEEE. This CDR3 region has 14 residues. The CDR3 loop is CASSYGQSHYEQYF. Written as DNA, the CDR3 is TGTGCCAGCAGCTACGGACAGTCCCATTACGAGCAGTACTTC.

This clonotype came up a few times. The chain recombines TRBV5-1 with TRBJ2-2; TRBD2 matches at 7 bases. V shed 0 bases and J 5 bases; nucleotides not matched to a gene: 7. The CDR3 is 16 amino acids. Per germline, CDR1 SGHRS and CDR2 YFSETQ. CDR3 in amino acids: CASSLDSGGWTGELFF. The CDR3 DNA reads TGCGCCAGCAGCTTGGATTCCGGGGGGTGGACCGGGGAGCTGTTTTTT.

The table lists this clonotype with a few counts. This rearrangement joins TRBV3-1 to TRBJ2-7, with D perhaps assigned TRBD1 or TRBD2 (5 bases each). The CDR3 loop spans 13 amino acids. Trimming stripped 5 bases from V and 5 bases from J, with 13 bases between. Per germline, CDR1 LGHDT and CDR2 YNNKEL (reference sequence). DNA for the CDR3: TGTGCCAGCAGCTCCCGGGGCACGGACGAGCAGTACTTC. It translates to CASSSRGTDEQYF.

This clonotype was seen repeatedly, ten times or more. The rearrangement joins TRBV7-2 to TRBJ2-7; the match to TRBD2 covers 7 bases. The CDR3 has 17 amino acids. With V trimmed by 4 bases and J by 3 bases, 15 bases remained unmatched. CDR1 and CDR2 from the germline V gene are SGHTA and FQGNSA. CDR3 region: CASSSVSAGVSRYEQYF. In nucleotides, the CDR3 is TGTGCCAGCAGCTCAGTGTCGGCGGGAGTGAGTCGCTACGAGCAGTACTTC.

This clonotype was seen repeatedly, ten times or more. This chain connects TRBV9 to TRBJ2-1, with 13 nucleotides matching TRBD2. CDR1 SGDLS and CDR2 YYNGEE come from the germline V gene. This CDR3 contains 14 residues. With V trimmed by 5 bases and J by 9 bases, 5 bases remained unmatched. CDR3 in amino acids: CASSRLAGGSEQFF. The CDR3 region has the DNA TGTGCCAGCAGTCGACTAGCGGGAGGTAGTGAGCAGTTCTTC.

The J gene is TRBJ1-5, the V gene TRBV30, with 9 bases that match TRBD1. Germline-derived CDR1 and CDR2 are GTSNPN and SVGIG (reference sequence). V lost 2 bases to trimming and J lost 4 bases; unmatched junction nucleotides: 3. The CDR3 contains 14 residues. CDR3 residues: CAWSQTGGNQPQHF. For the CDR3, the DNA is TGTGCCTGGAGTCAGACAGGGGGAAATCAGCCCCAGCATTTT.

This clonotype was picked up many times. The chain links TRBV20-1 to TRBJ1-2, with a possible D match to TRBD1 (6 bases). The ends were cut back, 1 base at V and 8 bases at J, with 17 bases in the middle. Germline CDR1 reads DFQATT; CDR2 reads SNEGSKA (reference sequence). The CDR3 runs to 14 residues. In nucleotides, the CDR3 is TGCAGTGCTAGAGTCGACTACAGGGAGAGCGGCTACACCTTC. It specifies CSARVDYRESGYTF.